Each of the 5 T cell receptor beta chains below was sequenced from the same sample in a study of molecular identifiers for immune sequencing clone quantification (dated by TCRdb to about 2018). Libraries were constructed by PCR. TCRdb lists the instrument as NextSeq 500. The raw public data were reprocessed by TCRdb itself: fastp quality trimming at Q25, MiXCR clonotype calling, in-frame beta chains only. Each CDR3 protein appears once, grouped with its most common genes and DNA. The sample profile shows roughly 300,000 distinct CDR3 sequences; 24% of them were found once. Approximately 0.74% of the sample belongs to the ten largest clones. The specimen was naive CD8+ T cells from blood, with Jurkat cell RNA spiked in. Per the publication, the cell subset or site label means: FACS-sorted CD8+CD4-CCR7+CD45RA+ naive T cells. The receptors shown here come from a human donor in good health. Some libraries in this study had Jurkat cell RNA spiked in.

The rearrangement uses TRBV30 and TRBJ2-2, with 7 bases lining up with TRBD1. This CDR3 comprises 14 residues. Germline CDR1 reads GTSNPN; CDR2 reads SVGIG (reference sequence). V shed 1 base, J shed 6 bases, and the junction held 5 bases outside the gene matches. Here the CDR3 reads CAWSETGSPGELFF. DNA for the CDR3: TGTGCCTGGAGTGAGACAGGGTCCCCCGGGGAGCTGTTTTTT.

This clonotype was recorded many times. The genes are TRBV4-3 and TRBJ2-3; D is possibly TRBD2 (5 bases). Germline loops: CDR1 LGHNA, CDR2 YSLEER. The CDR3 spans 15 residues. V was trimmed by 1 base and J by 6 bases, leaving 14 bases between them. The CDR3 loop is CASSQARAEYDTQYF. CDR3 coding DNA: TGCGCCAGCAGCCAAGCGAGGGCGGAGTACGATACGCAGTATTTT.

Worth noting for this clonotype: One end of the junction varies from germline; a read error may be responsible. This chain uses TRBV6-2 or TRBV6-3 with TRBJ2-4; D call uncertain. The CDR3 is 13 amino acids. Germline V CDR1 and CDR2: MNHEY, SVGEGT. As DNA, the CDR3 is TGTGCCAGCAGTTACCCCGCGCCTTACATTCAGCACTTC. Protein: CASSYPAPYIQHF.

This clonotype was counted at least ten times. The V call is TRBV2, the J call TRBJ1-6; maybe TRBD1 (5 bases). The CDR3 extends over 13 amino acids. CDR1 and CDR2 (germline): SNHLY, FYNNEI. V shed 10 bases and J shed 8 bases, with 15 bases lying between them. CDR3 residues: CATPGPGDSPLHF. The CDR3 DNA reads TGTGCCACCCCGGGACCGGGGGATTCACCCCTCCACTTT.

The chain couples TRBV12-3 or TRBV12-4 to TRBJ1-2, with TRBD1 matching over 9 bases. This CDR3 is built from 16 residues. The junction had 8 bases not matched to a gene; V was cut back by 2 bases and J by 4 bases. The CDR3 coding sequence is TGTGCCAGCAGTTTACCGTCTGGGACAGGGTTCTATGGCTACACCTTC. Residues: CASSLPSGTGFYGYTF.